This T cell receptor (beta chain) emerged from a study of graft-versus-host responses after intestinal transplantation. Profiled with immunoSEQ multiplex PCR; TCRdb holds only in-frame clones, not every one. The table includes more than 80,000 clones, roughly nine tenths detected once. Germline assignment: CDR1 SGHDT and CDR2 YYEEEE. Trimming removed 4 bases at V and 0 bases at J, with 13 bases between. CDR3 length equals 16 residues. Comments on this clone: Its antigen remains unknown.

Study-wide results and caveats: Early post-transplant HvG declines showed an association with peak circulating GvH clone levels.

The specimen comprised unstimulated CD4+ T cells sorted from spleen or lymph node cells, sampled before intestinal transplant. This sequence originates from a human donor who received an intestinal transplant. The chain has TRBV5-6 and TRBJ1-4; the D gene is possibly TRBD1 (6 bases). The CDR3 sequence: CASSRGGLATNEKLFF. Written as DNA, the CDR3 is TGTGCCAGCAGCAGGGGGGGACTAGCAACTAATGAAAAACTGTTTTTT. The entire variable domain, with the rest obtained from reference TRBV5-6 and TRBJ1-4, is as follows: DAGVTQSPTHLIKTRGQQVTLRCSPKSGHDTVSWYQQALGQGPQFIFQYYEEEERQRGNFPDRFSGHQFPNYSSELNVNALLLGDSALYLCASSRGGLATNEKLFFGSGTQLSVL.